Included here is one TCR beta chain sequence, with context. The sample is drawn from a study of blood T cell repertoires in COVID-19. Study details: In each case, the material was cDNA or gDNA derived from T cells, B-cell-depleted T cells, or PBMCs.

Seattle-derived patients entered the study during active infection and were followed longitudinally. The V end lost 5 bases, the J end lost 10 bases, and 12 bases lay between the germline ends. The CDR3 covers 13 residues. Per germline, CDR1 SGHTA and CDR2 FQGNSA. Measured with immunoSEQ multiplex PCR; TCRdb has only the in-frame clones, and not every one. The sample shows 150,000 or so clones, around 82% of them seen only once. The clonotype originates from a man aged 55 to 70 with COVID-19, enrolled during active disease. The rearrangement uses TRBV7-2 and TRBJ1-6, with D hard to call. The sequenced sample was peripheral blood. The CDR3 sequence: CASSLMTGSPLHF. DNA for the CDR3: TGTGCCAGCAGCCTAATGACGGGATCACCCCTCCACTTT.